The clone carrying this T cell receptor (beta chain) was counted between two and nine times. The antigen is unknown. The data belong to a study of beta chain features in type 1 diabetes. Study details: Examination covered around 98 million sorted cells spanning all samples. General study points: Among patients, naive, central memory and Treg TCRB repertoires appeared more similar than among healthy donors.

Germline-derived CDR1 and CDR2 are LNHDA and SQIVND (reference sequence). The CDR3 spans 13 residues. Deletions cut 7 bases from V and 2 bases from J, with 11 bases between. The investigators reverse transcribed all of the isolated RNA, so they sequenced expressed TCRB transcripts. The assay was immunoSEQ multiplex PCR, and TCRdb's table has in-frame clones only and misses some. The sample contains roughly 370,000 clones, about 15% of which appear only once. The sequencing sample was made of naive CD4+ T cells from blood. The genes are TRBV19 and TRBJ1-2, with a possible D match to TRBD1 (6 bases). The sequence was obtained from a man aged 30 to 39 in good health. CDR3 nucleotide sequence: TGTGCCAGTACCCCCCAGGGGAACTATGGCTACACCTTC. Translation: CASTPQGNYGYTF.